A single sample is the source of the 24 T cell receptor beta chains below, sequenced in a study of Ad26.COV2.S vaccination and SARS-CoV-2 variants. Treatment reported: 19 received Ad26.COV2.S at low or high dose, single or two shots; several received placebo; per-sample allocation not given. Specimen acquisition occurred on day 63 following the initial vaccine or placebo injection. Data came from immunoSEQ multiplex PCR; TCRdb stores just in-frame clones and leaves some out. This sample has about 370,000 clones, with approximately 86% found just once. Sequences were derived from peripheral blood, sampled in a trial of Ad26.COV2.S vaccine versus placebo. All receptors derive from a person between 18 and 65 years old who received the Ad26.COV2.S COVID-19 vaccine or a placebo.

The V and J genes are TRBV2 and TRBJ1-2; TRBD1 agrees at 7 bases. CDR3 size: 15 residues. The ends lost 4 bases at V and 5 bases at J; junction bases unmatched: 10. CDR1 SNHLY and CDR2 FYNNEI come from the germline V gene. The CDR3 region is CASSVHGTETYGYTF. In DNA, the CDR3 is TGTGCCAGCAGTGTCCACGGGACAGAAACTTATGGCTACACCTTC.

This sequence joins TRBV5-1 and TRBJ2-5; D is unclear. The germline V gene has CDR1 SGHRS and CDR2 YFSETQ. The CDR3 has 12 residues. Trimming removed 1 base from V and 4 bases from J, with 5 bases in between. The CDR3: CASSLTLETQYF. CDR3 sequence (DNA): TGCGCCAGCAGCTTGACTCTAGAGACCCAGTACTTC.

The rearrangement links TRBV5-8 to TRBJ2-4; TRBD2 might be the D (5 bases). V lost 0 bases, J lost 0 bases, and 22 bases lay in between. CDR1 and CDR2 (germline): SGHTS, YDEGEE. This CDR3 has 20 residues. The CDR3 coding sequence is TGTGCCAGCAGCTTGGAATTTGAGAAGGGTGAAGAGGGAGCCAAAAACATTCAGTACTTC. As protein: CASSLEFEKGEEGAKNIQYF.

The chain uses TRBV5-4 and TRBJ2-2, with D perhaps TRBD1 (5 bases). The germline CDR1 and CDR2 sequences are SGHNT and YYREEE (reference sequence). The CDR3 length is 18 residues. With 0 bases removed from V and 0 bases from J, the gap between germline ends came to 15 bases. In DNA, the CDR3 is TGTGCCAGCAGCTTGGCTTCCCTTGGGGCCTCGAACACCGGGGAGCTGTTTTTT. Protein sequence: CASSLASLGASNTGELFF.

The rearrangement links TRBV5-1 to TRBJ2-5; TRBD2 matches at 7 bases. The CDR3 length is 14 residues. Germline V gene data show CDR1 as SGHRS and CDR2 as YFSETQ. Trimming removed 5 bases from V and 4 bases from J; junction bases left unmatched: 8. CDR3 bases: TGCGCCAGCAGTCGTCAGGGAGGGGCAGAGACCCAGTACTTC. As protein: CASSRQGGAETQYF.

The chain is built from TRBV5-8 and TRBJ2-2; 10 bases map to TRBD1. V shed 2 bases, J shed 4 bases, and the junction held 5 bases outside the gene matches. The CDR3 runs to 16 residues. Looked up from germline, CDR1 is SGHTS and CDR2 is YDEGEE. This CDR3 reads CASSLGQGESTGELFF. The CDR3 DNA is TGTGCCAGCAGCTTAGGACAGGGGGAAAGCACCGGGGAGCTGTTTTTT.

The chain is built from TRBV11-2 and TRBJ2-7, with 8 bases aligning to TRBD1. The CDR3 runs to 15 residues. Germline V gene sequence: CDR1 SGHAT, CDR2 FQNNGV. V lost 4 bases, J lost 7 bases, and 12 bases stayed unmatched. CDR3 bases: TGTGCCAGCAGCTATATGGCAGGGGGCGCGGGGGAGCAGTACTTC. Amino acids: CASSYMAGGAGEQYF.

This chain links TRBV20-1 with TRBJ2-2; the D is unclear. Germline lookup yields CDR1 DFQATT and CDR2 SNEGSKA (reference sequence). The CDR3 has 14 amino acids. Trimming left V 3 bases short and J 4 bases short, with 12 bases between. The CDR3 region is CSASWVGSTGELFF. CDR3 nucleotide sequence: TGCAGTGCTAGTTGGGTGGGCAGCACCGGGGAGCTGTTTTTT.

The gene calls are TRBV11-2 and TRBJ2-2; maybe TRBD1 (5 bases). Germline loops: CDR1 SGHAT, CDR2 FQNNGV. With 3 bases removed from V and 6 bases from J, the gap between germline ends came to 17 bases. The CDR3 sequence is 16 residues long. CDR3 protein: CASSFPIKGVSGELFF. DNA of the CDR3: TGTGCCAGCAGCTTTCCCATAAAAGGGGTCTCCGGGGAGCTGTTTTTT.

The V gene is TRBV7-9, the J gene TRBJ2-3, with D tentatively TRBD2 (6 bases). Germline values: CDR1 SEHNR, CDR2 FQNEAQ (reference sequence). The CDR3 spans 15 residues. The V and J ends lost 1 base and 6 bases respectively, with 14 bases between them. The CDR3 protein is CASSLVSGGLDTQYF. DNA of the CDR3: TGTGCCAGCAGCTTAGTTAGCGGTGGGTTGGATACGCAGTATTTT.

The CDR3 here is CAISESTGAAFF. DNA of the CDR3: TGTGCCATCAGTGAGTCGACAGGCGCCGCTTTCTTT. The chain joins TRBV10-3 to TRBJ1-1, with TRBD1 as a possible D gene (6 bases). There are 12 residues in the CDR3. V lost 0 bases, J lost 11 bases, and 10 bases lay in between. The germline V gene has CDR1 ENHRY and CDR2 SYGVKD.

The chain recombines TRBV6-2 or TRBV6-3 with TRBJ1-2, with D possibly TRBD1 on 5 matching bases. From germline, CDR1 is MNHEY and CDR2 SVGEGT. Trimming left V 2 bases short and J 2 bases short, with 15 bases between. The CDR3 contains 16 residues. The CDR3 region has the DNA TGTGCCAGCAGTTACCCCACTTGGGACGGGAACTATGGCTACACCTTC. Protein product: CASSYPTWDGNYGYTF.

This clone was detected only once. The chain joins TRBV3-1 (or the pseudogene TRBV3-2) to TRBJ2-3; 11 positions match TRBD2. Germline V gene data show CDR1 as LGHDT and CDR2 as YNNKEL (reference sequence). The CDR3 has 20 amino acids. Trimming removed 4 bases from V and 0 bases from J; junction bases left unmatched: 15. Here the CDR3 reads CASSPLPGLAESTSTDTQYF. In DNA form, the CDR3 reads TGTGCCAGCAGCCCCCTCCCGGGACTAGCGGAGTCTACTAGCACAGATACGCAGTATTTT.

Note on this clone: One end of the junction is discordant with germline, which a read error may explain. V gene TRBV7-7 combines with J gene TRBJ2-1; D assignment may be TRBD1 or TRBD2 (5 bases each). Per the germline V gene, CDR1 is SSHAT and CDR2 is FNYEAQ (reference sequence). The CDR3 is made up of 15 amino acids. This CDR3 is CASSLAGATYNEQFF. DNA of the CDR3: TGTGCTAGCAGCTTAGCCGGGGCTACCTACAATGAGCAGTTCTTC.

The chain combines TRBV5-6 with TRBJ1-6; possibly TRBD1 for D (6 bases). There are 14 residues in the CDR3. Germline values: CDR1 SGHDT, CDR2 YYEEEE. V lost 2 bases, J lost 9 bases, and 12 bases lay in between. The CDR3 DNA sequence: TGTGCCAGCAGCTTCGGACAGATCATTTCACCCCTCCACTTT. Translating gives CASSFGQIISPLHF.

The chain carries TRBV14 and TRBJ2-3; tentative D call: TRBD1 (6 bases). Germline values: CDR1 SGHDN, CDR2 FVKESK. CDR3 length: 21 amino acids. Trimming took 3 bases from V and 3 from J, leaving 31 bases between them. The CDR3 DNA is TGTGCCAGCAGCCACCCGACAGGACGAAGGTGGGGAATTACGAGTACAGATACGCAGTATTTT. Amino acid sequence: CASSHPTGRRWGITSTDTQYF.

The J gene is TRBJ2-3, the V gene TRBV18; a possible D gene is TRBD1 (5 bases). The CDR3 consists of 13 residues. CDR1 is KGHSH and CDR2 is LQKENI in the germline V gene. V gave up 4 bases and J gave up 2 bases, with 7 bases separating them. CDR3 residues: CASSLQVTDTQYF. The CDR3 DNA sequence: TGTGCCAGCTCACTACAGGTCACAGATACGCAGTATTTT. Looking up the rest from reference TRBV18 and TRBJ2-3 gives the full variable domain: NAGVMQNPRHLVRRRGQEARLRCSPMKGHSHVYWYRQLPEEGLKFMVYLQKENIIDESGMPKERFSAEFPKEGPSILRIQQVVRGDSAAYFCASSLQVTDTQYFGPGTRLTVL.

CDR3 DNA: TGTGCCATCAATACAGTTTATGGCTACACCTTC. Amino acid sequence: CAINTVYGYTF. The rearrangement uses TRBV10-3 and TRBJ1-2; D not certain. Trimming took 7 bases from V and 5 from J, leaving 8 bases between them. CDR1 ENHRY and CDR2 SYGVKD come from the germline V gene. The CDR3 is made up of 11 amino acids.

V gene TRBV5-6 combines with J gene TRBJ2-3; D perhaps matches TRBD1 (5 bases). V dropped 1 base and J dropped 2 bases, with 8 bases sitting between them. Germline V gives CDR1 SGHDT, CDR2 YYEEEE. The CDR3 consists of 14 residues. CDR3 nucleotide sequence: TGTGCCAGCAGCTTGAGACAGCCCACAGATACGCAGTATTTT. Its protein product is CASSLRQPTDTQYF.

V and J are TRBV5-1 and TRBJ2-7; a weak D match, TRBD2 (6 bases). This CDR3 comprises 14 residues. Germline CDR1 and CDR2: SGHRS and YFSETQ. V was shortened by 0 bases and J by 3 bases, with 10 bases between the two germline ends. CDR3 residues: CASSLVGGSYEQYF. The DNA of the CDR3 is TGCGCCAGCAGCTTGGTCGGAGGGAGCTACGAGCAGTACTTC.

The chain links TRBV28 to TRBJ1-2, with D unclear. The CDR3 totals 14 residues. Looked up from germline, CDR1 is MDHEN and CDR2 is SYDVKM. The germline V and J ends were trimmed by 5 bases and 3 bases, with 13 bases remaining between them. The DNA for the CDR3 is TGTGCCAGCAGTCTAAACTCGGAGCACTATGGCTACACCTTC. Amino acids: CASSLNSEHYGYTF.

This chain connects TRBV30 to TRBJ2-1; D could derive from TRBD1 or TRBD2 (5 bases each). This CDR3 region has 15 residues. Germline CDR1 and CDR2: GTSNPN and SVGIG (reference sequence). V gave up 3 bases and J gave up 7 bases, with 19 bases separating them. The CDR3, as DNA: TGTGCCTGGAGGCCCCCGGGGCAGGGCTGGAATGAGCAGTTCTTC. This codes for CAWRPPGQGWNEQFF.

The gene calls are TRBV7-9 and TRBJ2-7; D possibly corresponds to TRBD2 (6 bases). The CDR3 sequence is 16 residues long. V dropped 1 base and J dropped 4 bases, with 17 bases sitting between them. CDR1 is SEHNR and CDR2 is FQNEAQ in the germline V gene (reference sequence). CDR3 protein: CASSLVAGKATYEQYF. The CDR3 nucleotides are TGTGCCAGCAGCTTAGTGGCGGGGAAGGCGACGTACGAGCAGTACTTC.

The chain is built from TRBV10-2 and TRBJ1-2; possibly TRBD1 for D (6 bases). The CDR3 is made up of 13 amino acids. Germline V lookup: CDR1 WSHSY, CDR2 SAAADI. The germline V and J ends were trimmed by 3 bases and 7 bases, with 12 bases remaining between them. CDR3 DNA sequence: TGCGCCAGCAGTGAAACAGGGAGGGTTGGCTACACCTTC. Its translation: CASSETGRVGYTF.